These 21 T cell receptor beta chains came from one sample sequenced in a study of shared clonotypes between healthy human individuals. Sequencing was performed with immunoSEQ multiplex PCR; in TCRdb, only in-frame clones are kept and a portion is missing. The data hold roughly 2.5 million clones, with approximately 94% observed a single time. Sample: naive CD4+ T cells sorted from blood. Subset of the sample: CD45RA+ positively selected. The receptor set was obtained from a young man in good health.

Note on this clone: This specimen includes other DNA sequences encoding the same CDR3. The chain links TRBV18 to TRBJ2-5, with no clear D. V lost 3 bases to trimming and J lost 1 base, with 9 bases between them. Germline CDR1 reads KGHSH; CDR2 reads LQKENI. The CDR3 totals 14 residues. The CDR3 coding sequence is TGTGCCAGCTCACCCCCCAGCAGCCAAGAGACCCAGTACTTC. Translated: CASSPPSSQETQYF.

CDR3 protein: CASSLPRTGGSNQPQHF. CDR3 DNA sequence: TGTGCCAGCAGTTTACCCCGGACAGGGGGAAGCAATCAGCCCCAGCATTTT. The chain is built from TRBV27 and TRBJ1-5, with 10 bases identical to TRBD1. The CDR3 consists of 17 residues. Per the germline V gene, CDR1 is MNHEY and CDR2 is SMNVEV (reference sequence). J was trimmed by 1 base and V by 2 bases; bases with no gene match: 5.

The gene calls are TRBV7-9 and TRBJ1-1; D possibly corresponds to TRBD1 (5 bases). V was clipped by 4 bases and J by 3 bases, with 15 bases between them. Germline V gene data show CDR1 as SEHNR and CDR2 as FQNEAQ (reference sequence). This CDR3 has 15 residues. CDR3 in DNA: TGTGCCAGCAGCTCTTATTGGGGCGCTCACACTGAAGCTTTCTTT. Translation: CASSSYWGAHTEAFF.

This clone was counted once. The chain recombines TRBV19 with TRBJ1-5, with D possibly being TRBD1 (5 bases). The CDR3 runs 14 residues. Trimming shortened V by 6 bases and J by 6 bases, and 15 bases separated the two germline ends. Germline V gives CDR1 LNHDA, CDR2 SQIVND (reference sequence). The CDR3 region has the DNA TGTGCCAGTAGACAGGCGACACTCGGTCAGCCCCAGCATTTT. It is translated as CASRQATLGQPQHF.

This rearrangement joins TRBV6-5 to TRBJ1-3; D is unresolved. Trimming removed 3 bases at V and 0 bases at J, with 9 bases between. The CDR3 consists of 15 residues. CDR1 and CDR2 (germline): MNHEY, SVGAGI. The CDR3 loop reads CASSYDVGSGNTIYF. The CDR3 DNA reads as TGTGCCAGCAGTTATGATGTGGGCTCTGGAAACACCATATATTTT.

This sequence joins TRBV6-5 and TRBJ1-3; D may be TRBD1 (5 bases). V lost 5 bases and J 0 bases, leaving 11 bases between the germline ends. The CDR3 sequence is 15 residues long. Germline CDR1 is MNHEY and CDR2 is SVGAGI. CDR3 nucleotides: TGTGCCAGCAGTAGGGGCCTTGGCTCTGGAAACACCATATATTTT. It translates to CASSRGLGSGNTIYF.

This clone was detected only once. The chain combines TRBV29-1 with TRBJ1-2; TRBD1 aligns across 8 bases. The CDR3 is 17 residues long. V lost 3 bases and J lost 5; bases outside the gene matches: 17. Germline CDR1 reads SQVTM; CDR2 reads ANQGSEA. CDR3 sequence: CSVESGPGTGVGYGYTF. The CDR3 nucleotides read TGCAGCGTTGAGTCGGGACCAGGGACAGGCGTGGGGTATGGCTACACCTTC.

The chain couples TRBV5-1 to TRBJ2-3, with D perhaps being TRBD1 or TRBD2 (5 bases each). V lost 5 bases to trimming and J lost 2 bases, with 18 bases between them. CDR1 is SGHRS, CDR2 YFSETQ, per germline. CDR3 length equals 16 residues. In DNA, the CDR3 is TGCGCCAGCAGAGATGGGGGAAGCTCTAACACAGATACGCAGTATTTT. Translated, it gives CASRDGGSSNTDTQYF.

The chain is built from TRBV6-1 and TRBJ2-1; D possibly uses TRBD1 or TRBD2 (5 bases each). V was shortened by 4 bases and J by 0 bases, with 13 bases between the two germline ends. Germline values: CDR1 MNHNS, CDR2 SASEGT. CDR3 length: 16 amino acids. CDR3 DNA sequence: TGTGCCAGCAGTGGTCGGGACCCGAGCTCCTACAATGAGCAGTTCTTC. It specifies CASSGRDPSSYNEQFF.

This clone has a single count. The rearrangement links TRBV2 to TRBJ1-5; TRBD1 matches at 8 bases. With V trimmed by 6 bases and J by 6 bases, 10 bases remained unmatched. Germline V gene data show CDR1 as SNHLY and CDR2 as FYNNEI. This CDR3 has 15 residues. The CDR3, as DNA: TGTGCCAGCAGCGATCAGGGGGCGGTCGGTCAGCCCCAGCATTTT. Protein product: CASSDQGAVGQPQHF.

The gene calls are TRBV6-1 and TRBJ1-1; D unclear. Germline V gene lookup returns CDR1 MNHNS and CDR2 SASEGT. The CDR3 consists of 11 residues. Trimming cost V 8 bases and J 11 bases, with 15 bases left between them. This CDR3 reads CASFSVRWAFF. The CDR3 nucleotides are TGTGCCAGCTTTAGTGTTCGTTGGGCTTTCTTT.

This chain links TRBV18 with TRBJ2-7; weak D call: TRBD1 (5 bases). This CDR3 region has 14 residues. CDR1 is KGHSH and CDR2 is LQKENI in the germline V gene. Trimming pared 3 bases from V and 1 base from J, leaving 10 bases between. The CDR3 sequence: CASSPGRTSYEQYF. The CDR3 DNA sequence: TGTGCCAGCTCACCCGGACGGACATCCTACGAGCAGTACTTC.

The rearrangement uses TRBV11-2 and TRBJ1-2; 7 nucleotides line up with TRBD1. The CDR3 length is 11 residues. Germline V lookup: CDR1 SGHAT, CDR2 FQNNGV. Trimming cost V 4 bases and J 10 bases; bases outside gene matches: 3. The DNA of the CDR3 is TGTGCCAGCAGCTGGGGACAGTCCTACACCTTC. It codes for CASSWGQSYTF.

For the CDR3, the DNA is TGTGCCAGCAGCACACAAGCACCACAGACAGTGAGGCCCCAGCATTTT. Protein product: CASSTQAPQTVRPQHF. The chain employs TRBV2 and TRBJ1-5, with D maybe TRBD1 (5 bases). Germline lookup yields CDR1 SNHLY and CDR2 FYNNEI. The germline V and J ends were trimmed by 6 bases and 9 bases, with 24 bases remaining between them. The CDR3 contains 16 residues.

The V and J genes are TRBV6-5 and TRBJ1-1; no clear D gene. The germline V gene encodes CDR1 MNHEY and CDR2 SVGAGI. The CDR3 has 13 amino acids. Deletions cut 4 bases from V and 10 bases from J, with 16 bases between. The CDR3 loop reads CASSFAFPLTAFF. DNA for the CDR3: TGTGCCAGCAGTTTCGCCTTTCCCCTAACAGCTTTCTTT.

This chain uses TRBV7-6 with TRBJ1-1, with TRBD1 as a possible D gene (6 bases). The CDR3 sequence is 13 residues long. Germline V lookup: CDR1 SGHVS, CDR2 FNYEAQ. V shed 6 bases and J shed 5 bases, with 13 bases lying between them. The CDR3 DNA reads TGTGCCAGCAGTTTTACAGGGAAAACTGAAGCTTTCTTT. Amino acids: CASSFTGKTEAFF.

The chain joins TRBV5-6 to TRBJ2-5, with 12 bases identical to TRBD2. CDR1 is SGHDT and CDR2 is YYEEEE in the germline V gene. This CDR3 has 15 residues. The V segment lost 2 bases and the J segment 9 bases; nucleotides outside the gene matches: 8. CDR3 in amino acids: CASSFELAGGGAQYF. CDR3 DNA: TGTGCCAGCAGCTTCGAACTAGCGGGGGGCGGCGCCCAGTACTTC. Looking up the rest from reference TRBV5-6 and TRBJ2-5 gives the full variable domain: DAGVTQSPTHLIKTRGQQVTLRCSPKSGHDTVSWYQQALGQGPQFIFQYYEEEERQRGNFPDRFSGHQFPNYSSELNVNALLLGDSALYLCASSFELAGGGAQYFGPGTRLLVL.

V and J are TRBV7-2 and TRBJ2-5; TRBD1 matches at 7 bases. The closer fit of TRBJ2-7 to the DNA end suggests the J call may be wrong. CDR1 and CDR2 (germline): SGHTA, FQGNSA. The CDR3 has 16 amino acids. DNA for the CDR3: TGTGCCAGCAGCTTAGGGGGGACAGTCTACTCCTACGAGCAGTACTTC. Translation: CASSLGGTVYSYEQYF.

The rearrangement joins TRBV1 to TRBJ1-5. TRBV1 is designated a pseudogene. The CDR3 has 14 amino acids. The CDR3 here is CTSSQDPRDQPQHF. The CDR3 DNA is TGCACCAGCAGCCAAGATCCGCGGGATCAGCCCCAGCATTTT.

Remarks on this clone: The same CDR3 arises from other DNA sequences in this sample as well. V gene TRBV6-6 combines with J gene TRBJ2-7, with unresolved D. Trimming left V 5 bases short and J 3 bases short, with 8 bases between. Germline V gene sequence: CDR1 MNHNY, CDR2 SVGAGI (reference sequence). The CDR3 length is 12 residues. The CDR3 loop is CASSPRNYEQYF. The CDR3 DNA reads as TGTGCCAGCAGTCCTAGAAACTACGAGCAGTACTTC.

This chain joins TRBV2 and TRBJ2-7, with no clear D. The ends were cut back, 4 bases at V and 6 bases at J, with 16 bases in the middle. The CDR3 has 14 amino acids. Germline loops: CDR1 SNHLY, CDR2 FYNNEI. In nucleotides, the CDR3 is TGTGCCAGCAGTGCCACGTTCGCGATGCTCGAGCAGTACTTC. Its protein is CASSATFAMLEQYF.